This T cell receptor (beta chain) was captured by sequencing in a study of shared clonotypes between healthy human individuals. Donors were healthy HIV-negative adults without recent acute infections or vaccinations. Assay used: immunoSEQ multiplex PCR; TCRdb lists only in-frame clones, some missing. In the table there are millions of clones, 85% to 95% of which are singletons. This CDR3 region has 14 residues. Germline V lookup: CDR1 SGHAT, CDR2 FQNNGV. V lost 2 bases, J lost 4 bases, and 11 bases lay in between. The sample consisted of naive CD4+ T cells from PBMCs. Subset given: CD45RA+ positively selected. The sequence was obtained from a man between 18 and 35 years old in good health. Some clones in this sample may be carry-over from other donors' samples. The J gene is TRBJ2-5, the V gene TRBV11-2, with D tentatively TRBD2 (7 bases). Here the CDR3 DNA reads TGTGCCAGCAGCTTAATAAGGGGGGGAGAGACCCAGTACTTC. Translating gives CASSLIRGGETQYF.